These 28 T cell receptor beta chains were sequenced from one sample in a study of T-cell memory formation after mild COVID-19. From the 5' RACE reads, TCRdb called clonotypes with MiXCR, one entry per CDR3 protein. Of over 120,000 distinct CDR3 sequences listed, approximately 5.7% were seen once; the top ten hold about 2.1%. Sequencing was done on a sample of PBMCs or a T cell subset sorted from them (not recorded which). The source of these receptors is an adult woman who had mild COVID-19 (a few samples of this study predate the infection). Cell type and time point are not known.

This clonotype was picked up many times. The chain recombines TRBV20-1 with TRBJ2-2; TRBD2 might be the D (5 bases). Trimming stripped 0 bases from V and 6 bases from J, with 14 bases between. The CDR3 has 15 residues. The germline gives CDR1 DFQATT, CDR2 SNEGSKA (reference sequence). For the CDR3, the DNA is TGCAGTGCTAGAGATCCAGTCCGGGGATCCGGGGAGCTGTTTTTT. Its protein is CSARDPVRGSGELFF.

This chain uses TRBV10-3 with TRBJ2-1; perhaps TRBD1 as D (5 bases). The germline CDR1 and CDR2 sequences are ENHRY and SYGVKD. This CDR3 region has 13 residues. V shed 2 bases and J shed 9 bases, with 11 bases lying between them. The CDR3 spells CAISEGARGEQFF. For the CDR3, the DNA is TGTGCCATCAGTGAGGGGGCTAGGGGTGAGCAGTTCTTC.

Many counts were recorded for this clonotype. The V call is TRBV10-3, the J call TRBJ2-7; the match to TRBD2 covers 11 bases. Germline CDR1 reads ENHRY; CDR2 reads SYGVKD. This CDR3 is built from 18 residues. The V segment lost 8 bases and the J segment 2 bases; nucleotides outside the gene matches: 17. For the CDR3, the DNA is TGTGCCATCGCTGACCCACAGAAGGGACTAGCGGCAGCCTACGAGCAGTACTTC. Its protein product is CAIADPQKGLAAAYEQYF.

This clonotype was recorded a few times. This sequence joins TRBV12-3 or TRBV12-4 and TRBJ1-5, with D unresolved. The V gene lost 3 bases and the J gene lost 5 bases, with 8 bases spanning the gap. This CDR3 contains 13 residues. For the CDR3, the DNA is TGTGCCAGCAGTTTTACCCCCCATCAGCCCCAGCATTTT. Protein sequence: CASSFTPHQPQHF.

There are a few counts of this clonotype. This rearrangement joins TRBV7-2 to TRBJ2-1; no clear D. Germline lookup yields CDR1 SGHTA and CDR2 FQGNSA. V was cut by 2 bases and J by 8 bases, with 13 bases left in between. This CDR3 has 14 amino acids. CDR3 loop: CASSLMGQVYEQFF. Written as DNA, the CDR3 is TGTGCCAGCAGCTTAATGGGCCAGGTCTATGAGCAGTTCTTC.

This clonotype occurred a few times. The chain has TRBV3-1 and TRBJ2-3, with TRBD2 matching over 15 bases. CDR1 LGHDT and CDR2 YNNKEL come from the germline V gene (reference sequence). The CDR3 runs 16 residues. J gave up 7 bases and V 4 bases, and 6 bases lay outside the gene matches. The CDR3: CASSRLGTSGGNTQYF. The CDR3 DNA follows: TGTGCCAGCAGCCGACTTGGGACTAGCGGGGGGAATACGCAGTATTTT.

This clonotype came up a few times. The junction differs from germline at one of its ends, possibly a read error. This chain connects TRBV9 to TRBJ2-2; possibly TRBD1 or TRBD2 for D (5 bases each). The germline gives CDR1 SGDLS, CDR2 YYNGEE. The CDR3 runs to 15 residues. The CDR3 loop reads CASSSPGLVAGELIF. The CDR3 coding sequence is TGTGCCAGCAGCTCCCCGGGGCTAGTTGCCGGGGAGCTGATTTTT.

This clonotype was counted many times. This rearrangement joins TRBV7-3 to TRBJ2-6; D is undetermined. V gave up 4 bases and J gave up 4 bases, with 11 bases separating them. The CDR3 has 15 residues. Germline CDR1 is SGHTA and CDR2 is FQGTGA. The CDR3: CASSSQLSGANVLTF. The CDR3, as DNA: TGTGCCAGCAGCTCTCAGTTATCCGGGGCCAACGTCCTGACTTTC.

The V gene is TRBV20-1, the J gene TRBJ2-7; tentative D call: TRBD1 (6 bases). Trimming pared 6 bases from V and 7 bases from J, leaving 13 bases between. Germline V gives CDR1 DFQATT, CDR2 SNEGSKA (reference sequence). This CDR3 contains 11 residues. For the CDR3, the DNA is TGCAGTGCCCCCTGGCAGGGGGAGCAGTACTTC. Residues: CSAPWQGEQYF.

This clonotype was detected ten times or more. The genes are TRBV10-3 and TRBJ1-4; 9 nucleotides line up with TRBD1. J was trimmed by 15 bases and V by 3 bases; bases with no gene match: 5. The germline CDR1 and CDR2 sequences are ENHRY and SYGVKD. The CDR3 extends over 12 amino acids. The CDR3 DNA follows: TGTGCCATCAGTGAACCGGACAGGGGATTGTTTTTT. This codes for CAISEPDRGLFF.

There are a few counts of this clonotype. The chain is built from TRBV7-2 and TRBJ2-3; weak D call: TRBD2 (5 bases). Trimming removed 0 bases at V and 1 base at J, with 14 bases between. The CDR3 covers 17 residues. Per germline, CDR1 SGHTA and CDR2 FQGNSA. CDR3 loop: CASSLASGVGGTDTQYF. DNA of the CDR3: TGTGCCAGCAGCTTAGCGTCCGGGGTGGGAGGCACAGATACGCAGTATTTT.

This clonotype turned up a few times. This chain uses TRBV4-1 with TRBJ2-5; 7 bases align to TRBD2. V lost 2 bases, J lost 9 bases, and 18 bases stayed unmatched. From germline, CDR1 is MGHRA and CDR2 YSYEKL. This CDR3 has 17 amino acids. This CDR3 reads CASSQNLGGGLKEAQYF. The CDR3 DNA follows: TGCGCCAGCAGCCAAAATTTGGGCGGGGGACTCAAGGAGGCCCAGTACTTC.

This clonotype was detected many times. The V and J genes are TRBV7-8 and TRBJ2-3, with 14 bases identical to TRBD2. This CDR3 is 20 amino acids long. V lost 5 bases, J lost 1 base, and 14 bases stayed unmatched. Germline values: CDR1 SGHVS, CDR2 FQNEAQ. This CDR3 is CASSPRPTSGGAWGTDTQYF. The CDR3 DNA reads as TGTGCCAGCAGCCCTCGACCGACTAGCGGGGGGGCATGGGGCACAGATACGCAGTATTTT.

The J gene is TRBJ1-6, the V gene TRBV6-5, with TRBD1 as a possible D gene (5 bases). CDR3 length: 15 residues. Trimming stripped 4 bases from V and 7 bases from J, with 14 bases between. The germline V gene encodes CDR1 MNHEY and CDR2 SVGAGI. The CDR3 nucleotides read TGTGCCAGCAGTTCGTCGGGGGGTTACAATTCACCCCTCCACTTT. Translated, it gives CASSSSGGYNSPLHF.

The chain carries TRBV9 and TRBJ1-6; 7 nucleotides agree with TRBD1. This CDR3 is built from 17 residues. The germline V gene encodes CDR1 SGDLS and CDR2 YYNGEE. Trimming at V came to 0 bases and at J to 7 bases, leaving 10 bases not matched to a gene. As DNA, the CDR3 is TGTGCCAGCAGCGTAGGTCTGTCGACAGGGTCCAATTCACCCCTCCACTTT. Protein product: CASSVGLSTGSNSPLHF.

This clonotype was recorded only once. The chain is built from TRBV2 and TRBJ1-1; D perhaps matches TRBD1 (6 bases). V lost 2 bases to trimming and J lost 10 bases, with 17 bases between them. CDR3 size: 14 residues. Per the germline V gene, CDR1 is SNHLY and CDR2 is FYNNEI. The CDR3 region has the DNA TGTGCCAGCAGTGAATCGGGCAGGGGTAGGGTAGCTTTCTTT. Translation gives CASSESGRGRVAFF.

This clonotype was seen a handful of times. The rearrangement joins TRBV24-1 to TRBJ2-7; no reliable D call. The CDR3 is 13 amino acids. Per the germline V gene, CDR1 is KGHDR and CDR2 is SFDVKD. The V gene lost 3 bases and the J gene lost 1 base, with 6 bases spanning the gap. CDR3 in amino acids: CATSDPQSYEQYF. The CDR3 DNA follows: TGTGCCACCAGTGATCCCCAGTCCTACGAGCAGTACTTC.

This clonotype was observed at least ten times. V is TRBV20-1 and J is TRBJ2-3; 10 positions match TRBD2. CDR1 DFQATT and CDR2 SNEGSKA come from the germline V gene (reference sequence). J gave up 6 bases and V 3 bases, and 6 bases lay outside the gene matches. The CDR3 is 14 amino acids. This chain's CDR3 is CSARTSGGADTQYF. The CDR3 nucleotides read TGCAGTGCTAGGACCAGCGGGGGGGCGGATACGCAGTATTTT.

This clonotype was observed a few times. This chain joins TRBV12-3 or TRBV12-4 and TRBJ2-7, with 7 nucleotides matching TRBD1. The CDR3 spans 14 residues. Trimming took 1 base from V and 4 from J; bases not matched to a gene: 4. The CDR3 bases are TGTGCCAGCAGTTTAGGGGACAGCAAATACGAGCAGTACTTC. Encoded protein: CASSLGDSKYEQYF.

This clonotype was detected ten times or more. The genes are TRBV7-8 and TRBJ2-5; the D gene is possibly TRBD2 (6 bases). V was clipped by 1 base and J by 4 bases, with 13 bases between them. Germline V gene sequence: CDR1 SGHVS, CDR2 FQNEAQ. This CDR3 is 15 amino acids long. The CDR3 region is CASSLGRRERETQYF. For the CDR3, the DNA is TGTGCCAGCAGCTTAGGGAGACGGGAGAGAGAGACCCAGTACTTC.

Ten or more counts support this clonotype. V usage is TRBV12-3 or TRBV12-4 and J usage is TRBJ1-5, with a possible D match to TRBD1 (6 bases). The V end was cut by 3 bases, the J end by 5 bases, with 11 bases between. This CDR3 contains 14 residues. CDR3 protein: CASSFGGADQPQHF. The CDR3 region has the DNA TGTGCCAGCAGTTTTGGGGGGGCGGATCAGCCCCAGCATTTT.

The sample holds many counts of this clonotype. The chain joins TRBV11-3 to TRBJ2-1; D not resolved. CDR1 is SGHNT, CDR2 YENEEA, per germline. V was cut by 0 bases and J by 0 bases, with 6 bases left in between. This CDR3 contains 15 residues. The CDR3 DNA reads TGTGCCAGCAGCTTAGAGTCCGCCTCCTACAATGAGCAGTTCTTC. Its translation: CASSLESASYNEQFF.

The chain links TRBV20-1 to TRBJ2-7, with 8 nucleotides matching TRBD1. Losses at the gene ends were 4 bases for V and 4 bases for J; bases not matched to a gene: 9. CDR3 length: 14 residues. Looked up from germline, CDR1 is DFQATT and CDR2 is SNEGSKA (reference sequence). The CDR3: CSAKLRTGLYEQYF. The DNA of the CDR3 is TGCAGTGCTAAGTTACGGACAGGGTTGTACGAGCAGTACTTC.

This sequence joins TRBV5-1 and TRBJ1-1; no clear D. Looked up from germline, CDR1 is SGHRS and CDR2 is YFSETQ. The CDR3 consists of 13 residues. V was trimmed by 4 bases and J by 3 bases, leaving 10 bases between them. The DNA of the CDR3 is TGCGCCAGCAGCATAGGGCGGCACACTGAAGCTTTCTTT. It is translated as CASSIGRHTEAFF.

The V and J genes are TRBV7-2 and TRBJ1-1; D unresolved. The CDR3 runs 12 residues. Trimming shortened V by 1 base and J by 7 bases, and 7 bases separated the two germline ends. The germline gives CDR1 SGHTA, CDR2 FQGNSA. CDR3 residues: CASSLVEIEAFF. CDR3 sequence (DNA): TGTGCCAGCAGCTTAGTAGAGATTGAAGCTTTCTTT.

The chain recombines TRBV12-3 or TRBV12-4 with TRBJ2-3; TRBD2 matches at 7 bases. This CDR3 spans 15 amino acids. V lost 7 bases and J lost 6; bases outside the gene matches: 13. The CDR3 DNA sequence: TGTGCCAGCAAGGGGACCCGCGGGGGAGCGGATACGCAGTATTTT. Amino acid sequence: CASKGTRGGADTQYF.

This clonotype was seen ten or more times. The chain employs TRBV5-1 and TRBJ2-3, with TRBD2 identical over 8 bases. The V segment lost 3 bases and the J segment 3 bases; nucleotides outside the gene matches: 9. The CDR3 contains 16 residues. Germline CDR1 reads SGHRS; CDR2 reads YFSETQ. CDR3 DNA: TGCGCCAGCAGCTCCCCGAGCGGGAGCATGACAGATACGCAGTATTTT. Translated: CASSSPSGSMTDTQYF.

This clonotype was detected only a few times. V usage is TRBV6-1 and J usage is TRBJ1-6; D unclear. In germline, CDR1 is MNHNS, CDR2 SASEGT. The CDR3 sequence is 16 residues long. With 1 base removed from V and 9 bases from J, the gap between germline ends came to 16 bases. The CDR3 DNA follows: TGTGCCAGCAGTGAAGGTGGGATTTGGGCAAGTTCACCCCTCCACTTT. This codes for CASSEGGIWASSPLHF.